This note documents a single T cell receptor beta chain sequence. Its antigen is not known. The V end lost 0 bases, the J end lost 0 bases, and 16 bases lay between the germline ends. Germline V gives CDR1 SGHRS, CDR2 YFSETQ. The CDR3 extends over 17 amino acids. Sequencing used immunoSEQ multiplex PCR; TCRdb keeps in-frame clones, though not all of them. The table shows approximately 40,000 clones, with 80% to 90% occurring only once. The sample originates from a study of radiotherapy plus CTLA-4 blockade in lung cancer. Treatment of patients with chemo-refractory metastatic non-small-cell lung cancer consisted of focal radiation plus CTLA-4 blockade with ipilimumab. Study outcomes and limitations: In blood, early T cell clone dynamics reportedly predicted response best, together with interferon-beta. Peripheral blood showed expansion of tumor-derived TCR clones after radiotherapy and ipilimumab.

The TCR originated in a human donor with non-small cell lung cancer whose response to radiotherapy plus ipilimumab could not be evaluated. J is TRBJ2-7 and V is TRBV5-1, with a weak D call TRBD2 (6 bases). The source was peripheral blood, collected from a patient treated with radiotherapy plus ipilimumab. Here the CDR3 reads CASSLEFSGTSSYEQYF. The DNA for the CDR3 is TGCGCCAGCAGCTTGGAGTTTAGCGGAACTAGCTCCTACGAGCAGTACTTC.